The next 24 T cell receptor beta chains were all read from a single sample in a study of read filtering for tumor transcriptome and immune sequencing. From 350 to 500 ng of RNA, a library with molecular barcoded alpha/delta and beta/gamma adaptors was made. TCRdb re-called the reads with MiXCR, one entry per CDR3 protein. The sample consists of 90,000 or so distinct CDR3 sequences, 20% to 25% of them appearing once. The specimen sequenced was a population of CD138-negative cells sorted from bone marrow. These receptor sequences come from a donor aged 40 or older with multiple myeloma.

This clonotype was recorded many times. The chain carries TRBV6-6 and TRBJ2-7, with D tentatively TRBD1 (6 bases). The germline gives CDR1 MNHNY, CDR2 SVGAGI (reference sequence). The CDR3 spans 14 residues. V was clipped by 6 bases and J by 0 bases, with 12 bases between them. CDR3 amino acids: CASSPQGSSYEQYF. For the CDR3, the DNA is TGTGCCAGCAGCCCCCAGGGGTCCTCCTACGAGCAGTACTTC.

The rearrangement links TRBV20-1 to TRBJ1-3; TRBD1 aligns across 10 bases. The V gene end was trimmed by 5 bases and the J gene end by 4 bases; junction bases not matched to a gene: 8. Germline CDR1 and CDR2: DFQATT and SNEGSKA (reference sequence). CDR3 size: 15 residues. The CDR3 region has the DNA TGCAGTGCTCACGACCCGGGACAGGGGGGAAACACCATATATTTT. Translating gives CSAHDPGQGGNTIYF.

This clonotype was counted ten times or more. The chain links TRBV5-1 to TRBJ2-2; D gene uncertain. Trimming cost V 1 base and J 4 bases, with 5 bases left between them. Germline lookup yields CDR1 SGHRS and CDR2 YFSETQ. This CDR3 is 13 amino acids long. DNA of the CDR3: TGCGCCAGCAGCTTGAAAATCACCGGGGAGCTGTTTTTT. Translation: CASSLKITGELFF.

This clonotype has a count of ten or more. The V gene is TRBV7-2, the J gene TRBJ1-4; D not resolved. Trimming cost V 6 bases and J 3 bases, with 11 bases left between them. This CDR3 region has 14 residues. Germline CDR1 SGHTA, CDR2 FQGNSA. This CDR3 reads CASRSGFANEKLFF. As DNA, the CDR3 is TGTGCCAGCAGATCGGGATTTGCTAATGAAAAACTGTTTTTT.

This clonotype has ten or more counts. CDR3 DNA sequence: TGCGCCAGCAGCCAAGGTCCGGGGGGCTTCAATGAAAAACTGTTTTTT. This translates into CASSQGPGGFNEKLFF. This rearrangement joins TRBV5-1 to TRBJ1-4, with D possibly matching TRBD1 (6 bases). This CDR3 is built from 16 residues. The germline CDR1 and CDR2 sequences are SGHRS and YFSETQ. V lost 4 bases, J lost 5 bases, and 18 bases lay in between.

Turning to this clonotype: A much larger clone differs from this one at a single base, so this may be a read error. V gene TRBV12-3 or TRBV12-4 combines with J gene TRBJ2-1; 8 positions agree with TRBD1. This CDR3 spans 14 amino acids. CDR3 region: CTSRLFDRGDEQFF. CDR3 DNA sequence: TGTACCAGCAGACTATTTGACAGGGGTGATGAGCAGTTCTTC.

As regards this clonotype: A much larger clone differs from this one at a single base, so this may be a read error. V is TRBV7-2 and J is TRBJ1-1; perhaps TRBD1 as D (6 bases). Germline V gene data show CDR1 as SGHTA and CDR2 as FQGNSA. The CDR3 sequence is 14 residues long. DNA for the CDR3: TGTGCCAGCAGCTTGGCCCAGGGGTGGACTGAAGCTCTCTTT. Amino acids: CASSLAQGWTEALF. The full variable domain, with the rest looked up from reference TRBV7-2 and TRBJ1-1, is GAGVSQSPSNKVTEKGKDVELRCDPISGHTALYWYRQSLGQGLEFLIYFQGNSAPDKSGLPSDRFSAERTGGSVSTLTIQRTQQEDSAVYLCASSLAQGWTEALFGQGTRLTVV.

The sample holds many counts of this clonotype. The chain is built from TRBV4-2 and TRBJ2-5; the D is unclear. This CDR3 has 12 amino acids. Germline CDR1 reads LGHNA; CDR2 reads YNFKEQ. V lost 0 bases and J 4 bases, leaving 3 bases between the germline ends. CDR3: CASSQDRETQYF. The CDR3, as DNA: TGTGCCAGCAGCCAAGATCGAGAGACCCAGTACTTC.

This clonotype was found once. Given a much more abundant clone one base away, this may be a read error. The rearrangement uses TRBV20-1 and TRBJ2-2; D assignment may be TRBD1 or TRBD2 (7 bases each). Per germline, CDR1 DFQATT and CDR2 SNEGSKA (reference sequence). This CDR3 region has 15 residues. V lost 6 bases and J 3 bases, leaving 17 bases between the germline ends. The CDR3 is CSALPGGQYTGELFF. Written as DNA, the CDR3 is TGCAGTGCCCTGCCGGGGGGACAGTACACCGGGGAGCTGTTTTTT.

This clonotype was seen many times. This sequence joins TRBV20-1 and TRBJ2-1; no clear D gene. CDR1 is DFQATT and CDR2 is SNEGSKA in the germline V gene (reference sequence). Trimming shortened V by 1 base and J by 7 bases, and 8 bases separated the two germline ends. The CDR3 sequence is 12 residues long. CDR3 coding DNA: TGCAGTGCTAGAGCCTTACTAAATGAGCAGTTCTTC. Encoded protein: CSARALLNEQFF.

This clonotype was recorded a few times. DNA for the CDR3: TGTGCCAGCAGTCCCCGGACAGGTACTGGCTACACCTTC. Protein sequence: CASSPRTGTGYTF. The gene calls are TRBV28 and TRBJ1-2, with 7 bases lining up with TRBD1. CDR1 MDHEN and CDR2 SYDVKM come from the germline V gene. V was clipped by 5 bases and J by 7 bases; unmatched bases: 7. This CDR3 contains 13 residues.

There are a few counts of this clonotype. The chain links TRBV18 to TRBJ2-3, with TRBD2 as a possible D gene (5 bases). The CDR3 is 15 amino acids. Germline V lookup: CDR1 KGHSH, CDR2 LQKENI. The germline V and J ends were trimmed by 2 bases and 4 bases, with 13 bases remaining between them. As DNA, the CDR3 is TGTGCCAGCTCACCAATACGAACCGGGGCAGATACGCAGTATTTT. Residues: CASSPIRTGADTQYF.

Regarding this clonotype: One base away lies a much larger clone, so this may be a sequencing read error. V usage is TRBV7-2 and J usage is TRBJ1-1, with D perhaps matching TRBD1 (6 bases). Germline CDR1 reads SGHTA; CDR2 reads FQGNSA. The CDR3 has 13 residues. CDR3 sequence (DNA): TGTGCCAGCAGCTCGGGGGCTAGAACTGAAACTTTCTTT. Translated, it gives CASSSGARTETFF.

This clonotype was detected only a few times. This chain connects TRBV14 to TRBJ2-5; 10 nucleotides agree with TRBD1. The length of the CDR3 is 14 residues. The V segment lost 4 bases and the J segment 4 bases; nucleotides outside the gene matches: 3. CDR1 is SGHDN and CDR2 is FVKESK in the germline V gene. The DNA of the CDR3 is TGTGCCAGCAGCCTCGACAGGGGGCGAGAGACCCAGTACTTC. This codes for CASSLDRGRETQYF. Combining the CDR3 with reference TRBV14 and TRBJ2-5 gives the whole variable domain EAGVTQFPSHSVIEKGQTVTLRCDPISGHDNLYWYRRVMGKEIKFLLHFVKESKQDESGMPNNRFLAERTGGTYSTLKVQPAELEDSGVYFCASSLDRGRETQYFGPGTRLLVL.

The table lists this clonotype with a count of one. A much larger clone is a single base away; this may be a read error. The V gene is TRBV5-1, the J gene TRBJ2-5, with 9 nucleotides matching TRBD2. The CDR3 runs 15 residues. Germline V gene data show CDR1 as SGHRS and CDR2 as YFSETQ. CDR3 DNA: TGCGCCGGCAGCTTGGGCAGCGGGGGGCAAGAGACCCAGTACTTC. Residues: CAGSLGSGGQETQYF.

The sample holds many counts of this clonotype. The V call is TRBV6-1, the J call TRBJ2-7; D possibly corresponds to TRBD2 (5 bases). CDR3 size: 14 residues. The germline V and J ends were trimmed by 6 bases and 0 bases, with 12 bases remaining between them. The germline gives CDR1 MNHNS, CDR2 SASEGT. CDR3 nucleotides: TGTGCCAGCAGGCTCCGGGGTGGCTCCTACGAGCAGTACTTC. The encoded protein is CASRLRGGSYEQYF.

This clonotype was seen repeatedly, ten times or more. The rearrangement links TRBV15 to TRBJ1-1; D is perhaps TRBD1 (6 bases). The CDR3 is 15 amino acids. Germline V gene lookup returns CDR1 LNHNV and CDR2 YYDKDF (reference sequence). Trimming cost V 1 base and J 4 bases, with 13 bases left between them. The CDR3 spells CATSRGGQLGTEAFF. CDR3 DNA sequence: TGTGCCACCAGCAGAGGTGGACAGCTGGGCACTGAAGCTTTCTTT.

Note on this clonotype: With a far larger clone one base away, a read error is the likely cause. This chain connects TRBV7-9 to TRBJ2-1; D is undetermined. Trimming removed 5 bases from V and 5 bases from J, with 1 base in between. CDR1 is SEHNR, CDR2 FQNEAQ, per germline (reference sequence). The CDR3 consists of 10 residues. The CDR3 bases are TGTGCCAGCAGCGACAATGAGCAGTTCTTC. Amino acid sequence: CASSDNEQFF.

On this clonotype: A much bigger clone sits one base away, suggesting this may be a read error. CDR3 protein: CSAAGGSEKLVF. As DNA, the CDR3 is TGCAGTGCCGCGGGGGGCAGTGAAAAACTGGTTTTT. This chain joins TRBV20-1 and TRBJ1-4; D is perhaps TRBD1 (6 bases). The germline CDR1 and CDR2 sequences are DFQATT and SNEGSKA (reference sequence). The CDR3 runs to 12 residues.

The sample holds many counts of this clonotype. The chain recombines TRBV30 with TRBJ2-1, with 7 bases lining up with TRBD2. CDR1 is GTSNPN, CDR2 SVGIG, per germline (reference sequence). CDR3 length equals 16 residues. V gave up 2 bases and J gave up 1 base; unmatched junction bases: 8. The CDR3 bases are TGTGCCTGGAGTAAAGGGACTACCCTTTCCTACAATGAGCAGTTCTTC. This translates into CAWSKGTTLSYNEQFF.

This clonotype was seen many times. The V gene is TRBV5-6, the J gene TRBJ1-4; 11 nucleotides line up with TRBD1. Germline V CDR1 and CDR2: SGHDT, YYEEEE. The CDR3 is 15 amino acids. The J segment lost 5 bases and the V segment lost 4 bases, leaving 4 bases of the junction unmatched. The CDR3 DNA reads TGTGCCAGCAGCCGGGGACAGGGGGAAAATGAAAAACTGTTTTTT. Translating it yields CASSRGQGENEKLFF.

A note on this clonotype: This may come from a read error, since a much larger clone is one base off. The gene calls are TRBV29-1 and TRBJ1-2; D gene ambiguous. This CDR3 has 15 residues. The germline gives CDR1 SQVTM, CDR2 ANQGSEA. CDR3 residues: CSVGGAGPSNYSYTF. DNA for the CDR3: TGCAGCGTTGGAGGTGCAGGACCCTCTAACTATAGCTACACCTTC.

This clonotype showed up many times. The chain links TRBV18 to TRBJ1-4; D is unresolved. CDR3 size: 14 residues. Germline V gives CDR1 KGHSH, CDR2 LQKENI. Trimming took 4 bases from V and 7 from J, leaving 13 bases between them. CDR3 coding DNA: TGTGCCAGCTCACGAGGAGGTCTAACTGAAAAACTGTTTTTT. Its protein product is CASSRGGLTEKLFF.

This clonotype occurred a few times. In nucleotides, the CDR3 is TGCGCCAGCAGCCATCCCGGGACTACCACTGGAAACATTCAGTACTTC. Protein product: CASSHPGTTTGNIQYF. V is TRBV4-1 and J is TRBJ2-4, with 7 bases aligning to TRBD2. V dropped 3 bases and J dropped 6; count of bases not matched to a gene: 11. The CDR3 has 16 residues. Per germline, CDR1 MGHRA and CDR2 YSYEKL.